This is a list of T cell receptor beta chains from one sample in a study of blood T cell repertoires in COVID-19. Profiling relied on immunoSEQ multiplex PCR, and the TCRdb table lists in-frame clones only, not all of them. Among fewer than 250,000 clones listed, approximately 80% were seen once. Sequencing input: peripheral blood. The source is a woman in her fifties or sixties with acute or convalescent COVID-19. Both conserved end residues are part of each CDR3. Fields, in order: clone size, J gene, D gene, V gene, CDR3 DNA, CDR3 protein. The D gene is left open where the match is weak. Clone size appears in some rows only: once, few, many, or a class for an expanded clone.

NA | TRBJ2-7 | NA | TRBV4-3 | TGCGCCAGCAGCCGTTCAAGGGACACAAGCTACGAGCAGTACTTC | CASSRSRDTSYEQYF
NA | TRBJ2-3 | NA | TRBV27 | TGTGCCAGCAGGGACTATCTCCCTAGCACAGATACGCAGTATTTT | CASRDYLPSTDTQYF
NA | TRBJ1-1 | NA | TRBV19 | TGTGCCAGTAGTATCGGGGATATTGAAACTTTCTTT | CASSIGDIETFF
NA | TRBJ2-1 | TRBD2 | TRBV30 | TGTGCCTGGAGTGTACTAGGTAGACTAGCGGGAATAAATGAGCAGTTCTTC | CAWSVLGRLAGINEQFF
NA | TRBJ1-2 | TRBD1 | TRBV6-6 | TGTGCCAGCAGACCCGGGACAGGGGCAAGTTATGGCTACACCTTC | CASRPGTGASYGYTF
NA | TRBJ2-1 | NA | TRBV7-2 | TGTGCCAGCAGCTCTTTAGGAGGAAATGAGCAGTTCTTC | CASSSLGGNEQFF
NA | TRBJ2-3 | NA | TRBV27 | TGTGCCAGCAGTTCTCTTTTTCTAGCACCTACGCAGTATTTT | CASSSLFLAPTQYF
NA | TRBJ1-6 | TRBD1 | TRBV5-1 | TGCGCCAGCAGCTTGGGACAGGGGGCCGGCAATTCACCCCTCCACTTT | CASSLGQGAGNSPLHF
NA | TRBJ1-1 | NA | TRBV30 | TGTGCCTGGGCTCCCGAGGCCCGCTCGAGGAACACTGAAGCTTTCTTT | CAWAPEARSRNTEAFF
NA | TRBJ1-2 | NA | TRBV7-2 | TGTGCCAGCAGCCTTCGGGACACCGCTGTTGGCTACACCTTC | CASSLRDTAVGYTF
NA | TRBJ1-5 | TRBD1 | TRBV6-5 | TGTGCCAGCAGCCCCGGACAGGGGGCAGGACAGCCCCAGCATTTT | CASSPGQGAGQPQHF
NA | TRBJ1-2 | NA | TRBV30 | TGTGCCTGGAGTGTAGTGGGGGGGATTAACTATGGCTACACCTTC | CAWSVVGGINYGYTF
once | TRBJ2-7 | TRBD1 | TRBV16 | TGTGCCAGCAGCCACCCAGGGGGCGAGCAGTACTTC | CASSHPGGEQYF
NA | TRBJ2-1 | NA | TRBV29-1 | TGCAGCGCTGATCTTTACAATGAGCAGTTCTTC | CSADLYNEQFF
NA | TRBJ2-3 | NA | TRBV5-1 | TGCGCCAGCAGCTTGGCGGATACGCAGTATTTT | CASSLADTQYF
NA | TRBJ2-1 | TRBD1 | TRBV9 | TGTGCCAGCAGTCCTAGAGGGACAGGGTCCTACAATGAGCAGTTCTTC | CASSPRGTGSYNEQFF
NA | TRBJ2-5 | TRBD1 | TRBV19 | TGTGCCAGTAGTATTACCAGGGGGCGCGGAGAGACCCAGTACTTC | CASSITRGRGETQYF
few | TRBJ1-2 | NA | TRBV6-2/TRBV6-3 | TGTGCCAGCAGTTACGGCGGGGCCACTAACTATGGCTACACCTTC | CASSYGGATNYGYTF
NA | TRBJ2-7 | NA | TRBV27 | TGTGCCAGCAGCGCTTGGGGGCCCTACGAGCAGTACTTC | CASSAWGPYEQYF
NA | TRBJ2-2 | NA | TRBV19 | TGTGCCAGTACTAGGATTAACACCGGGGAGCTGTTTTTT | CASTRINTGELFF
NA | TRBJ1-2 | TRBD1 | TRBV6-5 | TGTGCTTCCCGGGACAGGGGCTATGGCTACACCTTC | CASRDRGYGYTF
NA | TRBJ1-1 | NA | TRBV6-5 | TGTGCCAGCACCCCGCCGGGACAAGGTAACCCTGAAGCTTTCTTT | CASTPPGQGNPEAFF
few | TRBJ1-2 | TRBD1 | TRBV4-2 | TGTGCCAGCAGCCAAGATACCGATACCCCCGGACAGGGCTATGGCTACACCTTC | CASSQDTDTPGQGYGYTF
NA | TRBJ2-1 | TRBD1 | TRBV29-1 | TGCAGCGTCTCTCATTCCGGGACAGGAAGGGACAATGAGCAGTTCTTC | CSVSHSGTGRDNEQFF
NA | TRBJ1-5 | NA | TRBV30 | TGTGCCTGGAGTGGGTCCGGGACCAGGGGATTGCCCCAGCATTTT | CAWSGSGTRGLPQHF
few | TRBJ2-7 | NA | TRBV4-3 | TGCGCCAGCAGCCAAGCCCGTGGGGGGAACTACGAGCAGTACTTC | CASSQARGGNYEQYF
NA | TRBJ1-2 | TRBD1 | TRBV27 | TGTGCCAGCAGTTTGGACAGGGGGCCGAGTGGCTACACCTTC | CASSLDRGPSGYTF
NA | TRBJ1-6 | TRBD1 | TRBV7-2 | TGTGCCAGCAGCTTAAACAGGGGTGGTTCACCCCTCCACTTT | CASSLNRGGSPLHF
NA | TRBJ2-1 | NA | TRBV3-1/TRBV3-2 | TGTGCCAGCAGCCAAGACGCGGGGCCAGGAGAGCAGTTCTTC | CASSQDAGPGEQFF
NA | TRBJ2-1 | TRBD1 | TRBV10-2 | TGCGCCAGCAGTGAGTCGTGGGACAGGGCTCGCAATGAGCAGTTCTTC | CASSESWDRARNEQFF
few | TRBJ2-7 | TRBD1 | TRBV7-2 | TGTGCCAGCAGACTAACCGGGACAGGCACTTCCTACGAGCAGTACTTC | CASRLTGTGTSYEQYF
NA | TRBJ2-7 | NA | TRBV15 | TGTGCCACCAGCAGAGATCCGGGGAGTCTGGACGAGCAGTACTTC | CATSRDPGSLDEQYF
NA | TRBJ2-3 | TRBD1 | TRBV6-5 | TGTGCCAGCAAAGTTAGGGGGCAAAGCACAGATACGCAGTATTTT | CASKVRGQSTDTQYF
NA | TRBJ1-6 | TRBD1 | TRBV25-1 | TGTGCCAGCAGAACGACAGGGCACAATTCACCCCTCCACTTT | CASRTTGHNSPLHF
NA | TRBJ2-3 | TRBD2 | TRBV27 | TGTGCCAGCAGTTTAGGACTAGCACCAAGCACAGATACGCAGTATTTT | CASSLGLAPSTDTQYF
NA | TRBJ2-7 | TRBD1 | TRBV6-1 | TGTGCCAGCAGTGAGACAGGGGGCCTCTACGAGCAGTACTTC | CASSETGGLYEQYF
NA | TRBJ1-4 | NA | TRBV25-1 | TGTGCCAGCAGTGAATATGACGGGGGGGTAGCAACTAATGAAAAACTGTTTTTT | CASSEYDGGVATNEKLFF
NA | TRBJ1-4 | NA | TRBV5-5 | TGTGCCAGCAGCCCGGAGGAGGGTAGAGATGAAAAACTGTTTTTT | CASSPEEGRDEKLFF
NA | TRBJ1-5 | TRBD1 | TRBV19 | TGTGCCAGTAGTGGACAGGGGGTTTACGGTCAGCCCCAGCATTTT | CASSGQGVYGQPQHF
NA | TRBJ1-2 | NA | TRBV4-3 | TGCGCCAGCAGCCCAGGAGACAGTTACTATGGCTACACCTTC | CASSPGDSYYGYTF
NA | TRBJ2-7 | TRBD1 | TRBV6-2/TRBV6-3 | TGTGCCAGCAGTTACGACGGGGACAGGGGCTACGAGCAGTACTTC | CASSYDGDRGYEQYF
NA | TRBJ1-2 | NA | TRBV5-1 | TGCGCCAGCAGCTTGAGGCGGGACGGCTACACCTTC | CASSLRRDGYTF
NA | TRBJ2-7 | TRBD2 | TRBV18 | TGTGCCAGCTCACCAACGGGGGGGCACTCCTACGAGCAGTACTTC | CASSPTGGHSYEQYF
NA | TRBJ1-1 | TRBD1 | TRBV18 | TGTGCCAGCTCACTCGACAGGGCGGGTAACACTGAAGCTTTCTTT | CASSLDRAGNTEAFF
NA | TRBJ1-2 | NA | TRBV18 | TGTGCCAGCTCATCGGCAGGGTATGGCTACACCTTC | CASSSAGYGYTF
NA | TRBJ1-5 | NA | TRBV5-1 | TGCGCCAGCAGCTGGGACTTTAATCAGCCCCAGCATTTT | CASSWDFNQPQHF
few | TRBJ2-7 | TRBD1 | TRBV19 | TGTGCCAGTAGTATAGGGGGACAGAGCTCCTACGAGCAGTACTTC | CASSIGGQSSYEQYF
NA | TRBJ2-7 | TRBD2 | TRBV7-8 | TGTGCCAGCAGCTTAGGTTTGGGGGAGGGCCAGAACGAGCAGTACTTC | CASSLGLGEGQNEQYF
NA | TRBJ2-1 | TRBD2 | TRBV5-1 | TGCGCCAGCGCCCTAGCGGGCGTGGCGTACAATGAGCAGTTCTTC | CASALAGVAYNEQFF
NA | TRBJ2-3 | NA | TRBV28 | TGTGCCAGCGGGATAATCAGGGAGGTCACAGATACGCAGTATTTT | CASGIIREVTDTQYF